Listed below are T cell receptor beta chains from one sample, sequenced in a study of Ad26.COV2.S vaccination and SARS-CoV-2 variants. The method was immunoSEQ multiplex PCR; TCRdb's version includes in-frame clones alone and lacks a portion of them. The repertoire consists of roughly 500,000 clones, with roughly nine tenths occurring once and the leading ten covering approximately 2.5%. The source was peripheral blood, collected in a trial of Ad26.COV2.S vaccine versus placebo. These receptors were taken from a person between 18 and 60 years old who received the Ad26.COV2.S COVID-19 vaccine or a placebo. CDR3s include the opening cysteine and the closing phenylalanine or tryptophan. The order of the fields is J gene, V gene, CDR3 protein.

>TRBJ1-4|TRBV28
CASRRDSLDLVGEKLFF
>TRBJ1-1|TRBV10-3
CAITQGSPDTEAFF
>TRBJ2-5|TRBV7-3
CASSPAEERGRQYF
>TRBJ2-7|TRBV5-1
CASSHGQGAYEQYF
>TRBJ1-5|TRBV19
CASNGGWGSQPQHF
>TRBJ1-2|TRBV5-4
CASSLRDGSYGYTF
>TRBJ2-1|TRBV5-1
CASKETGSSYNEQFF
>TRBJ2-7|TRBV25-1
CASSEYKGTDALGEQYF
>TRBJ1-3|TRBV19
CASSTDRPYSGNTIYF
>TRBJ1-5|TRBV19
CASSISPWDRGINQPQHF
>TRBJ1-5|TRBV7-3
CASSLDSNQPQHF
>TRBJ2-1|TRBV7-2
CASSPQDRAREQFF
>TRBJ2-7|TRBV5-1
CASSLTGTGGDEQYF
>TRBJ2-5|TRBV24-1
CATSDLGDGKETQYF
>TRBJ2-1|TRBV30
CAWSVGMANEQFF
>TRBJ1-2|TRBV14
CASSRTGARVGYGYTF
>TRBJ2-2|TRBV18
CASSPDRTNTGELFF
>TRBJ1-6|TRBV29-1
CSVVDRDNSPLHF
>TRBJ2-2|TRBV27
CASRKNTGAASTGELFF
>TRBJ1-5|TRBV2
CASSVNSNQPQHF
>TRBJ1-5|TRBV7-8
CASSLSGGAFQPQHF
>TRBJ1-2|TRBV10-2
CASSVKRGVGYTF
>TRBJ2-3|TRBV5-8
CASSSIKWGPRIVHPDTQYF
>TRBJ1-6|TRBV11-3
CASSLTRGSPLHF
>TRBJ2-4|TRBV5-1
CASSLGQGMNIQYF
>TRBJ1-2|TRBV5-4
CASSSIAGGNYGYTF
>TRBJ2-3|TRBV5-1
CASSPPRDSRTDTQYF
>TRBJ1-2|TRBV2
CASQHRTETNYGYTF
>TRBJ1-5|TRBV5-1
CASSPVGVGQPQHF
>TRBJ1-4|TRBV2
CASKDATNEKLFF
>TRBJ1-1|TRBV7-3
CASSLNAQTMNTEAFF
>TRBJ1-2|TRBV5-5
CASSLVTGDGYTF
>TRBJ2-1|TRBV5-1
CASSLTGPPYNEQFF
>TRBJ1-4|TRBV25-1
CASSDPSGALHEKLFF
>TRBJ1-1|TRBV6-5
CASREGVNTEAFF
>TRBJ1-4|TRBV5-1
CASSLALTGGRGEKLFF
>TRBJ2-1|TRBV7-6
CASSLLAGTYNEQFF
>TRBJ1-2|TRBV5-1
CASTPTASNYGYTF
>TRBJ2-7|TRBV12-2
CASRFVPPHRTATYEQYF
>TRBJ2-7|TRBV27
CASSLSLATASYEQYF
>TRBJ2-1|TRBV12-3/TRBV12-4
CASSSYNEQFF
>TRBJ1-5|TRBV18
CASTLTWSNQPQHF
>TRBJ2-2|TRBV7-2
CASSFLSYTGELFF
>TRBJ2-1|TRBV9
CASSNRAQNNEQFF
>TRBJ1-2|TRBV7-9
CASSLGASGAGYTF